One TCR beta chain is described in this entry. Its target is not known. The data derive from a study of CD8+CD57+ T cells in acquired aplastic anemia. Patients picked for sequencing had shown CD8+CD57+ cell expansion detected by flow cytometry. Each patient carried a diagnosis of severe acquired aplastic anemia. No therapy was given to patients before blood sampling. Findings and caveats of the study: Common to patients and controls were around 30 CD8+ CDR3 sequences. Patients versus controls showed no significant CD8+ Simpson's diversity difference.

Trimming took off 0 bases at V and 3 bases at J, with 6 bases between the two ends. The CDR3 is 13 residues long. CDR1 and CDR2 (germline): SGHRS, YFSETQ. The template for TCR beta VDJ and CDR3 sequence profiling was genomic DNA. TCRdb re-analysed the reads in MiXCR, keeping a single row per CDR3 protein. The table records 300,000 or so distinct CDR3 sequences, about three fifths of them present only once. The specimen sequenced was sorted CD4+, CD8+, or CD8+CD57+ T cells (not recorded which) from PBMCs. The clonotype was recovered from a human donor with aplastic anemia. The J gene is TRBJ1-1, the V gene TRBV5-1, with unresolved D. The CDR3 protein is CASSLGADTEAFF. The DNA for the CDR3 is TGCGCCAGCAGCTTGGGCGCAGACACTGAAGCTTTCTTT.